The present T cell receptor (beta chain) was sequenced within a study of T cells in Graves' hyperthyroidism and ophthalmopathy. V lost 4 bases and J 3 bases, leaving 13 bases between the germline ends. This CDR3 contains 15 residues. Germline lookup yields CDR1 SGHTA and CDR2 FQGNSA. Amplified TCR beta CDR3 regions came from RNA transcripts. A set of HTBI primers served as the primers for a first-round RT-PCR of the TCR CDR3. TCRdb fed the multiplex PCR reads into MiXCR, producing one record per CDR3 protein. The sample comprises under 650,000 distinct CDR3 sequences, roughly 16% of which are singletons, and around 4% rests with the top ten. The sample holds many counts of this clonotype. Thyroid ultrasound and orbital computed tomography, with clinical symptoms and serum thyroxine and TRAb, informed diagnoses. Around 10 ml fresh peripheral blood yielded the PBMCs.

The chain links TRBV7-2 to TRBJ1-5, with a possible D match to TRBD1 (5 bases). Sequencing was done on a sample of blood. The TCR comes from a woman aged 30 to 39 with Graves' hyperthyroidism. Written as DNA, the CDR3 is TGTGCCAGCAGCTCTCGCGGGGGTTCCAATCAGCCCCAGCATTTT. Translating gives CASSSRGGSNQPQHF.